Below, 26 T cell receptor beta chains from the same sample are listed, as sequenced in a study of shared clonotypes between healthy human individuals. The table came from immunoSEQ multiplex PCR; TCRdb's copy has only in-frame clones and leaves some out. The table lists around 500,000 clones, around 79% of them singletons. The specimen was PBMCs. These receptor sequences come from a woman aged 40 to 50 in good health. Some clones in this sample may be carry-over from other donors' samples.

The rearrangement links TRBV30 to TRBJ1-6, with D unclear. Trimming shortened V by 4 bases and J by 7 bases, and 11 bases separated the two germline ends. The CDR3 consists of 13 residues. CDR1 and CDR2 (germline): GTSNPN, SVGIG (reference sequence). This chain's CDR3 is CAWKGGVNSPLHF. The CDR3, as DNA: TGTGCCTGGAAGGGAGGCGTAAATTCACCCCTCCACTTT.

The rearrangement links TRBV28 to TRBJ2-7; 7 bases map to TRBD1. The germline V gene has CDR1 MDHEN and CDR2 SYDVKM. V lost 7 bases, J lost 1 base, and 7 bases stayed unmatched. The CDR3 loop spans 14 amino acids. The chain's CDR3 is CASNEAGGSYEQYF. In DNA form, the CDR3 reads TGTGCCAGCAACGAGGCAGGGGGTTCCTACGAGCAGTACTTC. The whole variable domain, remainder taken from reference TRBV28 and TRBJ2-7, is DVKVTQSSRYLVKRTGEKVFLECVQDMDHENMFWYRQDPGLGLRLIYFSYDVKMKEKGDIPEGYSVSREKKERFSLILESASTNQTSMYLCASNEAGGSYEQYFGPGTRLTVT.

There are a few counts of this clone. This chain joins TRBV7-9 and TRBJ2-1; 9 bases line up with TRBD2. CDR3 length: 16 amino acids. Germline V lookup: CDR1 SEHNR, CDR2 FQNEAQ (reference sequence). J lost 6 bases, V lost 1 base, and 7 bases had no gene match. The CDR3 reads CASSLGGGRAVNEQFF. Here the CDR3 DNA reads TGTGCCAGCAGCTTAGGTGGCGGGAGGGCGGTCAATGAGCAGTTCTTC.

The chain is built from TRBV27 and TRBJ1-3; no reliable D call. V lost 6 bases and J lost 8, with 11 bases in between. CDR1 MNHEY and CDR2 SMNVEV come from the germline V gene (reference sequence). This CDR3 has 12 amino acids. CDR3 loop: CASRSNSDTIYF. The CDR3, as DNA: TGTGCCAGCAGATCAAACAGTGACACCATATATTTT.

CDR3 in amino acids: CASSLGRGWETQYF. The CDR3 coding sequence is TGTGCCAGCAGCTTAGGAAGGGGGTGGGAGACCCAGTACTTC. The chain uses TRBV7-9 and TRBJ2-5; D possibly corresponds to TRBD1 (6 bases). CDR1 SEHNR and CDR2 FQNEAQ come from the germline V gene (reference sequence). With 1 base removed from V and 5 bases from J, the gap between germline ends came to 11 bases. The length of the CDR3 is 14 residues.

The V and J genes are TRBV9 and TRBJ2-7; 8 nucleotides agree with TRBD2. The CDR3 length is 15 residues. J gave up 5 bases and V 4 bases, and 11 bases lay outside the gene matches. CDR1 is SGDLS, CDR2 YYNGEE, per germline. CDR3 DNA: TGTGCCAGCAGCCCCTCGGGCGGGAGGATGAACGAGCAGTACTTC. Amino acids: CASSPSGGRMNEQYF.

The chain combines TRBV18 with TRBJ2-3, with 7 bases lining up with TRBD1. The CDR3 has 15 residues. Germline V gives CDR1 KGHSH, CDR2 LQKENI. V shed 2 bases, J shed 1 base, and the junction held 3 bases outside the gene matches. CDR3 in amino acids: CASSPTTGGTDTQYF. The CDR3 coding sequence is TGTGCCAGCTCACCAACAACAGGGGGCACAGATACGCAGTATTTT.

The V call is TRBV4-3, the J call TRBJ2-1, with 12 bases that match TRBD2. This CDR3 contains 17 residues. The V gene's germline CDR1 is LGHNA and CDR2 YSLEER. V trimming: 0 bases; J trimming: 3 bases; junction bases outside the gene matches: 3. The CDR3, as DNA: TGCGCCAGCAGCCAAGAGGCTAGCGGGGGGGGCTACAATGAGCAGTTCTTC. Translated, it gives CASSQEASGGGYNEQFF.

The J gene is TRBJ1-2, the V gene TRBV27, with TRBD1 as a possible D gene (6 bases). V dropped 0 bases and J dropped 8 bases, with 16 bases sitting between them. Germline-derived CDR1 and CDR2 are MNHEY and SMNVEV (reference sequence). This CDR3 spans 15 amino acids. The DNA for the CDR3 is TGTGCCAGCAGTTTATCCTTTACAGGGTTAGGCGGCTACACCTTC. Translated, it gives CASSLSFTGLGGYTF.

CDR3 sequence (DNA): TGTGCCAGCAGTTCATATCCGGAGGGTCAAAATGAGCAGTTCTTC. The encoded protein is CASSSYPEGQNEQFF. The rearrangement links TRBV27 to TRBJ2-1; a weak D match, TRBD2 (6 bases). Germline CDR1 reads MNHEY; CDR2 reads SMNVEV (reference sequence). The ends were cut back, 4 bases at V and 7 bases at J, with 17 bases in the middle. This CDR3 has 15 residues.

This clone was observed a few times. The chain carries TRBV4-3 and TRBJ2-2; D may be TRBD1 or TRBD2 (7 bases each). The CDR3 sequence is 17 residues long. V was clipped by 0 bases and J by 6 bases, with 17 bases between them. The germline gives CDR1 LGHNA, CDR2 YSLEER. The DNA for the CDR3 is TGCGCCAGCAGCCAAGAAGGGGGCGGGAGTAGGTCCGGGGAGCTGTTTTTT. Residues: CASSQEGGGSRSGELFF.

CDR3 coding DNA: TGTGCCTGGAGTAAAAAGGGACAGGGTCTCGAGCAGTACTTC. This sequence encodes CAWSKKGQGLEQYF. This rearrangement joins TRBV30 to TRBJ2-7, with 9 bases lining up with TRBD1. This CDR3 is built from 14 residues. Germline V CDR1 and CDR2: GTSNPN, SVGIG (reference sequence). V shed 2 bases and J 6 bases; nucleotides not matched to a gene: 8.

This chain joins TRBV5-1 and TRBJ2-7, with D perhaps TRBD2 (7 bases). V was clipped by 3 bases and J by 0 bases, with 13 bases between them. Per the germline V gene, CDR1 is SGHRS and CDR2 is YFSETQ. CDR3 length: 15 amino acids. The CDR3 nucleotides are TGCGCCAGCAGCTGGGGAGGGGGAAGCTCCTACGAGCAGTACTTC. It yields the protein CASSWGGGSSYEQYF. The entire variable domain, with the rest obtained from reference TRBV5-1 and TRBJ2-7, is as follows: KAGVTQTPRYLIKTRGQQVTLSCSPISGHRSVSWYQQTPGQGLQFLFEYFSETQRNKGNFPGRFSGRQFSNSRSEMNVSTLELGDSALYLCASSWGGGSSYEQYFGPGTRLTVT.

The V gene is TRBV15, the J gene TRBJ2-2; no definite D call. V was shortened by 8 bases and J by 2 bases, with 9 bases between the two germline ends. Germline CDR1 LNHNV, CDR2 YYDKDF (reference sequence). The CDR3 sequence is 13 residues long. For the CDR3, the DNA is TGTGCCACCCAATGGGAAAACACCGGGGAGCTGTTTTTT. Translated: CATQWENTGELFF. Full variable domain (remainder filled in from reference TRBV15 and TRBJ2-2): DAMVIQNPRYQVTQFGKPVTLSCSQTLNHNVMYWYQQKSSQAPKLLFHYYDKDFNNEADTPDNFQSRRPNTSFCFLDIRSPGLGDTAMYLCATQWENTGELFFGEGSRLTVL.

This sequence joins TRBV28 and TRBJ2-1; the match to TRBD2 covers 9 bases. The CDR3 totals 13 residues. J lost 6 bases, V lost 10 bases, and 7 bases had no gene match. CDR1 and CDR2 (germline): MDHEN, SYDVKM. This chain's CDR3 is CATAGGPGNEQFF. As DNA, the CDR3 is TGTGCCACCGCGGGAGGGCCTGGCAATGAGCAGTTCTTC. The full variable domain, with the rest looked up from reference TRBV28 and TRBJ2-1, is DVKVTQSSRYLVKRTGEKVFLECVQDMDHENMFWYRQDPGLGLRLIYFSYDVKMKEKGDIPEGYSVSREKKERFSLILESASTNQTSMYLCATAGGPGNEQFFGPGTRLTVL.

The genes are TRBV6-1 and TRBJ1-5; a weak D match, TRBD1 (5 bases). CDR1 is MNHNS, CDR2 SASEGT, per germline. V was pared by 6 bases and J by 6 bases, with 18 bases between. CDR3 size: 15 residues. The DNA for the CDR3 is TGTGCCAGCAGCCCCTCCATGGGGGAGGGTCAGCCCCAGCATTTT. This codes for CASSPSMGEGQPQHF.

This clone was seen more than once but under ten times. V usage is TRBV27 and J usage is TRBJ2-5, with D perhaps TRBD1 (5 bases). Per the germline V gene, CDR1 is MNHEY and CDR2 is SMNVEV (reference sequence). Trimming left V 1 base short and J 5 bases short, with 11 bases between. CDR3 length: 14 residues. This chain's CDR3 is CASSLFQGFETQYF. The DNA of the CDR3 is TGTGCCAGCAGTTTATTCCAGGGTTTTGAGACCCAGTACTTC.

This rearrangement joins TRBV9 to TRBJ2-1; D is possibly TRBD1 (5 bases). Between the trimmed V and J ends, which lost 0 bases and 2 bases, there was a span of 15 bases. The length of the CDR3 is 17 residues. Germline CDR1 is SGDLS and CDR2 is YYNGEE. CDR3 loop: CASSVGVGRSPYNEQFF. CDR3 DNA: TGTGCCAGCAGCGTAGGGGTGGGGCGGAGCCCCTACAATGAGCAGTTCTTC.

The V call is TRBV9, the J call TRBJ1-2; 9 bases line up with TRBD1. CDR3 length: 18 amino acids. The junction had 15 bases not matched to a gene; V was cut back by 3 bases and J by 3 bases. Germline lookup yields CDR1 SGDLS and CDR2 YYNGEE. CDR3 bases: TGTGCCAGCAGCGCACACCCACTACAGGGGGCGCGGGACTATGGCTACACCTTC. Translated, it gives CASSAHPLQGARDYGYTF.

This chain connects TRBV5-1 to TRBJ2-7, with a possible D match to TRBD2 (6 bases). Germline-derived CDR1 and CDR2 are SGHRS and YFSETQ. V lost 4 bases, J lost 4 bases, and 12 bases lay in between. The CDR3 has 13 amino acids. The CDR3 region is CASSLGLRYEQYF. The CDR3 coding sequence is TGCGCCAGCAGCCTCGGACTACGTTACGAGCAGTACTTC.

The V call is TRBV4-3, the J call TRBJ2-5; 11 bases are shared with TRBD2. V lost 4 bases and J lost 0; bases outside the gene matches: 7. Germline assignment: CDR1 LGHNA and CDR2 YSLEER. The CDR3 covers 17 residues. The CDR3 region is CASSRLASGRNQETQYF. In nucleotides, the CDR3 is TGCGCCAGCAGCCGGCTCGCTAGCGGGAGGAACCAAGAGACCCAGTACTTC.

This clone was recorded only once. J is TRBJ1-2 and V is TRBV7-2; 8 bases agree with TRBD1. The CDR3 is 17 residues long. Trimming at V came to 5 bases and at J to 0 bases, leaving 11 bases not matched to a gene. CDR1 and CDR2 from the germline V gene are SGHTA and FQGNSA. CDR3 coding DNA: TGTGCCAGCAGCCCCGGGACAGGTCTGGAAGCTAACTATGGCTACACCTTC. Protein product: CASSPGTGLEANYGYTF.

The chain uses TRBV6-6 and TRBJ2-2; 7 bases are a match to TRBD1. V lost 5 bases to trimming and J lost 1 base; unmatched junction nucleotides: 7. The CDR3 runs 16 residues. Germline V gene lookup returns CDR1 MNHNY and CDR2 SVGAGI (reference sequence). This chain's CDR3 is CASSHRQGENTGELFF. The CDR3 DNA reads TGTGCCAGCAGTCACCGACAGGGTGAGAACACCGGGGAGCTGTTTTTT.

This chain links TRBV19 with TRBJ1-1; D is uncertain. V gave up 4 bases and J gave up 1 base, with 4 bases separating them. The CDR3 consists of 12 residues. Germline-derived CDR1 and CDR2 are LNHDA and SQIVND (reference sequence). This CDR3 is CASSRTNTEAFF. The DNA of the CDR3 is TGTGCCAGTAGTAGGACGAACACTGAAGCTTTCTTT.

The chain couples TRBV7-9 to TRBJ2-2, with D possibly matching TRBD2 (6 bases). CDR3 length equals 15 residues. Per the germline V gene, CDR1 is SEHNR and CDR2 is FQNEAQ (reference sequence). V shed 6 bases and J shed 3 bases, with 14 bases lying between them. In nucleotides, the CDR3 is TGTGCCAGCAGGCCCAGGTGGGAGGACACCGGGGAGCTGTTTTTT. This encodes CASRPRWEDTGELFF.

The rearrangement uses TRBV10-2 and TRBJ2-1; 15 bases line up with TRBD2. Looked up from germline, CDR1 is WSHSY and CDR2 is SAAADI. Trimming cost V 4 bases and J 9 bases; bases outside gene matches: 4. This CDR3 has 15 residues. The CDR3 DNA sequence: TGCGCCAGCAGTGGGACTAGCGGGAGGGTCGGTGAGCAGTTCTTC. Translating gives CASSGTSGRVGEQFF.